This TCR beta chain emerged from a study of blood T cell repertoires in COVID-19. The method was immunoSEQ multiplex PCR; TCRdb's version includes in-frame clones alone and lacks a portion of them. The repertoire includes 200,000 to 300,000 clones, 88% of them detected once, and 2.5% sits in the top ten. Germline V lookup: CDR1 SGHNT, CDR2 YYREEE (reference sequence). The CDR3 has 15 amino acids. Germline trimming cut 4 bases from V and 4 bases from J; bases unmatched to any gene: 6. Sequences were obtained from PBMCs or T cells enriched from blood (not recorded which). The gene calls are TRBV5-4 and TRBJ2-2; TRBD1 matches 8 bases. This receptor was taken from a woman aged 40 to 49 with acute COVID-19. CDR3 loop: CASSLRGPGTGELFF. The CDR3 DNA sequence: TGTGCCAGCAGCCTCAGGGGGCCGGGCACCGGGGAGCTGTTTTTT.